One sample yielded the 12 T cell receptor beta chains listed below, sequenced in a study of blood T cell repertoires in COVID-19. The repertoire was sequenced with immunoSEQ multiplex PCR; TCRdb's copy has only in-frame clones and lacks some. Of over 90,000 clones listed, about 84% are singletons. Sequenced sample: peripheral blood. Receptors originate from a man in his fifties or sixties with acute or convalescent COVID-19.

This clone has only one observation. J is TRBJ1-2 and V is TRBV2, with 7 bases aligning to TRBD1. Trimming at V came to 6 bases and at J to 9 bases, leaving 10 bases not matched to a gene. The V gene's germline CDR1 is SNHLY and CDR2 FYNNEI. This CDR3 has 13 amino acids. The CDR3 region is CASREGAYGSYTF. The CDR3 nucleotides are TGTGCCAGCAGGGAGGGGGCCTATGGTAGCTACACCTTC. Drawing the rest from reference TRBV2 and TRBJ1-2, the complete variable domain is EPEVTQTPSHQVTQMGQEVILRCVPISNHLYFYWYRQILGQKVEFLVSFYNNEISEKSEIFDDQFSVERPDGSNFTLKIRSTKLEDSAMYFCASREGAYGSYTFGSGTRLTVV.

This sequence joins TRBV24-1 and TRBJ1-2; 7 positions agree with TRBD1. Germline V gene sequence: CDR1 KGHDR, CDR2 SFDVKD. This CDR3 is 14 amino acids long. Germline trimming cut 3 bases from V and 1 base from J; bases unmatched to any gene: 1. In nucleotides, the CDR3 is TGTGCCACCAGTGATCGGGACAGTAACTATGGCTACACCTTC. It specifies CATSDRDSNYGYTF.

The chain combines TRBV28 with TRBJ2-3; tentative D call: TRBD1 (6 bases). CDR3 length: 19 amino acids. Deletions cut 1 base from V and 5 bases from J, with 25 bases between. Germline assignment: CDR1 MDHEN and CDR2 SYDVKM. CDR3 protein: CASSLLVRDIDVRGDTQYF. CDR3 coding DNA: TGTGCCAGCAGTTTATTAGTCCGGGACATCGATGTTCGGGGAGATACGCAGTATTTT. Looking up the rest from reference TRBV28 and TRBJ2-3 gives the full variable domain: DVKVTQSSRYLVKRTGEKVFLECVQDMDHENMFWYRQDPGLGLRLIYFSYDVKMKEKGDIPEGYSVSREKKERFSLILESASTNQTSMYLCASSLLVRDIDVRGDTQYFGPGTRLTVL.

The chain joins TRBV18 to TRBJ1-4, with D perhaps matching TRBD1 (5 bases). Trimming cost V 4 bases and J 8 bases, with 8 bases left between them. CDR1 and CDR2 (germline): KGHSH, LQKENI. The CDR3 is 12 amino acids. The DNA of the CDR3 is TGTGCCAGCTCACTGCGGGACGAAAAACTGTTTTTT. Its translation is CASSLRDEKLFF.

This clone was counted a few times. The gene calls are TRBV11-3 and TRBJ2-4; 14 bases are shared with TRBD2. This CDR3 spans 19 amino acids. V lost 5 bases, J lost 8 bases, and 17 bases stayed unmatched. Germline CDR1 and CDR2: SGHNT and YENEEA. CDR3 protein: CASSPRNLWTSGGKDIQYF. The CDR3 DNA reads TGTGCCAGCAGCCCCCGGAACCTTTGGACTAGCGGGGGGAAGGACATTCAGTACTTC.

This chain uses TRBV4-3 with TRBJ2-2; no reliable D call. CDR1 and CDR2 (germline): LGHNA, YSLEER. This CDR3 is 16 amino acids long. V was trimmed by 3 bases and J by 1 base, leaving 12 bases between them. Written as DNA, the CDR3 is TGCGCCAGCAGCCAGCAACCAGATATGAACACCGGGGAGCTGTTTTTT. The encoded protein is CASSQQPDMNTGELFF.

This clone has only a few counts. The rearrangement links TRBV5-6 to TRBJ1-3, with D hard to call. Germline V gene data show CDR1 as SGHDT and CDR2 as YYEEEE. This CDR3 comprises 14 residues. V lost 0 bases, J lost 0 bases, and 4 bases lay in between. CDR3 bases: TGTGCCAGCAGCTTGGGTTACTCTGGAAACACCATATATTTT. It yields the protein CASSLGYSGNTIYF.

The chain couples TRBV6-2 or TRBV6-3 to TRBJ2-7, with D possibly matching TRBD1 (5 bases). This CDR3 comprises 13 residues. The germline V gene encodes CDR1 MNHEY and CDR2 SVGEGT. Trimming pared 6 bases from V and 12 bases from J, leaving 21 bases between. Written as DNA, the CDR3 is TGTGCCAGCAGCCAATCAACAGTCAGCCAGGGGTACTTC. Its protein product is CASSQSTVSQGYF.

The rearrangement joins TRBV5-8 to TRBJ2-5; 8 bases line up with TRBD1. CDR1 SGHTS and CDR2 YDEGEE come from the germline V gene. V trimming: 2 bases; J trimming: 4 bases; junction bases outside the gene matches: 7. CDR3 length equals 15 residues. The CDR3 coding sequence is TGTGCCAGCAGCTTCGGCCAGGGGGCGCGAGAGACCCAGTACTTC. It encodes CASSFGQGARETQYF. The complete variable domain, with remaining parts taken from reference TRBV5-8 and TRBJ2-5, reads EAGVTQSPTHLIKTRGQQATLRCSPISGHTSVYWYQQALGLGLQFLLWYDEGEERNRGNFPPRFSGRQFPNYSSELNVNALELEDSALYLCASSFGQGARETQYFGPGTRLLVL.

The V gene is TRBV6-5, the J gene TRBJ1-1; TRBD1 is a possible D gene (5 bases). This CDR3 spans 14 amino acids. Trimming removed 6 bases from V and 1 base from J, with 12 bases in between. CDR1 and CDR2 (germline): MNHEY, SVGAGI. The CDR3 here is CASSKLTGNTEAFF. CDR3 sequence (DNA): TGTGCCAGCAGCAAACTTACAGGGAACACTGAAGCTTTCTTT.

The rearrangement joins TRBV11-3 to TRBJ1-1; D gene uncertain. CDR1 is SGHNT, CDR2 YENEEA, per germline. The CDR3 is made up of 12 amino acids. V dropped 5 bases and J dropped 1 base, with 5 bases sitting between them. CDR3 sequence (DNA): TGTGCCAGCAGCGCAGGGAACACTGAAGCTTTCTTT. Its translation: CASSAGNTEAFF. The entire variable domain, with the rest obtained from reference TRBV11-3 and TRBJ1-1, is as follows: EAGVVQSPRYKIIEKKQPVAFWCNPISGHNTLYWYLQNLGQGPELLIRYENEEAVDDSQLPKDRFSAERLKGVDSTLKIQPAELGDSAVYLCASSAGNTEAFFGQGTRLTVV.

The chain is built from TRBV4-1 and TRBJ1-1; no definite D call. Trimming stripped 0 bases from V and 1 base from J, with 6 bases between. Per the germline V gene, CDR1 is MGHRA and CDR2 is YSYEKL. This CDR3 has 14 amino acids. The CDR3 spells CASSQDTRNTEAFF. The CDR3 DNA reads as TGCGCCAGCAGCCAAGATACGAGGAACACTGAAGCTTTCTTT.